Listed below are T cell receptor beta chains from one sample, sequenced in a study of T cells in Graves' hyperthyroidism and ophthalmopathy. TCRdb redid the calling of the multiplex PCR reads with MiXCR, one entry per CDR3 protein. Of about 610,000 distinct CDR3 sequences listed, about half were seen once; the top ten hold 7.5% to 8.5%. Sequenced: peripheral blood or thyroid tissue (not recorded which). Receptors originate from a woman in her late teens or twenties with Graves' hyperthyroidism. Each CDR3 is given with its conserved first and last residue. A D gene is named only where the DNA matches it firmly. Part of the rows lack a size; the others show once, few, many or a class for expanded clones.

D gene: NA; J gene: TRBJ1-2; clone size: NA; V gene: TRBV6-5; CDR3 DNA: TGTGCCAGCAGTACCCCGGGGGCTATAGATGTGAATGGCTACACCTTC; CDR3 protein: CASSTPGAIDVNGYTF
D gene: NA; J gene: TRBJ2-5; clone size: NA; V gene: TRBV5-4; CDR3 DNA: TGTGCCAGCAGCTTGGGGGACACAGTAGGAGAGACCCAGTACTTC; CDR3 protein: CASSLGDTVGETQYF
D gene: NA; J gene: TRBJ1-1; clone size: NA; V gene: TRBV7-8; CDR3 DNA: TGTGCCAGCAGCTCGGAAGGGAACACTGAAGCTTTCTTT; CDR3 protein: CASSSEGNTEAFF
D gene: TRBD2; J gene: TRBJ2-7; clone size: many; V gene: TRBV20-1; CDR3 DNA: TGCAGTGCTCATGGACTAGCGGGAGGCGGGGAGCAGTACTTC; CDR3 protein: CSAHGLAGGGEQYF
D gene: TRBD1; J gene: TRBJ2-7; clone size: many; V gene: TRBV27; CDR3 DNA: TGTGCCAGCTCACCGGGACAGGCCGCCCTCGAGCAGTACTTC; CDR3 protein: CASSPGQAALEQYF
D gene: NA; J gene: TRBJ2-2; clone size: many; V gene: TRBV7-9; CDR3 DNA: TGTGCCAGCAGCTCGCAGTACACCGGGGAGCTGTTTTTT; CDR3 protein: CASSSQYTGELFF
D gene: NA; J gene: TRBJ1-1; clone size: NA; V gene: TRBV2; CDR3 DNA: TGTGCCAGCAGCTGGGCTATGAACACTGAAGCTTTCTTT; CDR3 protein: CASSWAMNTEAFF
D gene: NA; J gene: TRBJ2-7; clone size: many; V gene: TRBV29-1; CDR3 DNA: TGCAGCGTTGCCCGCTCCTACGAGCAGTACTTC; CDR3 protein: CSVARSYEQYF
D gene: NA; J gene: TRBJ2-7; clone size: NA; V gene: TRBV6-5; CDR3 DNA: TGTGCCAGCAGTTACTTTAGCTCCTACAATGAGCAGTACTTC; CDR3 protein: CASSYFSSYNEQYF
D gene: TRBD2; J gene: TRBJ2-5; clone size: many; V gene: TRBV5-4; CDR3 DNA: TGTGCCAGCAGCCGGACTAGCGGGGGACAAGAGACCCAGTACTTC; CDR3 protein: CASSRTSGGQETQYF
D gene: NA; J gene: TRBJ2-7; clone size: many; V gene: TRBV7-9; CDR3 DNA: TGTGCCAGCAGCTACTCACAGAGTACCTACGAGCAGTACTTC; CDR3 protein: CASSYSQSTYEQYF
D gene: NA; J gene: TRBJ2-7; clone size: many; V gene: TRBV20-1; CDR3 DNA: TGCAGTGCCCCCCCCCAGCATACCGGGGCTCGCGAGCAGTACTTC; CDR3 protein: CSAPPQHTGAREQYF
D gene: NA; J gene: TRBJ1-5; clone size: NA; V gene: TRBV29-1; CDR3 DNA: TGCAGCGTTGTAGGGACTAGCGGGATGTACCAGCATTTT; CDR3 protein: CSVVGTSGMYQHF
D gene: NA; J gene: TRBJ1-2; clone size: many; V gene: TRBV24-1; CDR3 DNA: TGTGCCACCAGTGATCAGACAGTTAACTATGGCTACACCTTC; CDR3 protein: CATSDQTVNYGYTF
D gene: TRBD1; J gene: TRBJ1-5; clone size: few; V gene: TRBV20-1; CDR3 DNA: TGCAGTGCTAGTAAGGGGACAGAGGATCAGCCCCAGCATTTT; CDR3 protein: CSASKGTEDQPQHF
D gene: NA; J gene: TRBJ1-2; clone size: NA; V gene: TRBV11-2; CDR3 DNA: TGTGCCAGCAGCTTAAGGGCTGGCGGGGACTATGGCTACACCTTC; CDR3 protein: CASSLRAGGDYGYTF
D gene: NA; J gene: TRBJ2-7; clone size: NA; V gene: TRBV10-1; CDR3 DNA: TGCGCCAGCAGGTCTAGAGGGCCCTACTCCTACGAGCAGTACTTC; CDR3 protein: CASRSRGPYSYEQYF
D gene: NA; J gene: TRBJ1-5; clone size: many; V gene: TRBV24-1; CDR3 DNA: TGTGCCACCAGTGATGACTCGGGACGCAGCAATCAGCCCCAGCATTTT; CDR3 protein: CATSDDSGRSNQPQHF
D gene: TRBD1; J gene: TRBJ2-7; clone size: NA; V gene: TRBV7-8; CDR3 DNA: TGTGCCATCAGCTTTTACTCGACAGGGCCCTACGAGCAGTACTTC; CDR3 protein: CAISFYSTGPYEQYF
D gene: TRBD2; J gene: TRBJ2-7; clone size: many; V gene: TRBV7-8; CDR3 DNA: TGTGCCAGCAGCTTCACCAGGGTAGCTAGCGGGAGTGTTTCCACGACCTACGAGCAGTACTTC; CDR3 protein: CASSFTRVASGSVSTTYEQYF
D gene: NA; J gene: TRBJ1-1; clone size: many; V gene: TRBV7-9; CDR3 DNA: TGTGCCAGCAGCTTTCAGGTGAACACTGAAGCTTTCTTT; CDR3 protein: CASSFQVNTEAFF
D gene: NA; J gene: TRBJ2-5; clone size: many; V gene: TRBV14; CDR3 DNA: TGTGCCAGCAGCCAAGTTTTGCATCTCCAAGAGACCCAGTACTTC; CDR3 protein: CASSQVLHLQETQYF
D gene: NA; J gene: TRBJ1-1; clone size: NA; V gene: TRBV19; CDR3 DNA: TGTGTCAGTAGCTCCGATATTAAGAAAGCTTTCTTT; CDR3 protein: CVSSSDIKKAFF
D gene: TRBD1; J gene: TRBJ2-2; clone size: many; V gene: TRBV7-2; CDR3 DNA: TGTGCCAGCAGCTCGCGCGGACAGGGGGGGAGGGAGCTGTTTTTT; CDR3 protein: CASSSRGQGGRELFF
D gene: TRBD1; J gene: TRBJ1-1; clone size: once; V gene: TRBV12-3/TRBV12-4; CDR3 DNA: TGTGCCAGCAGTTTTCCGGGACAGGGTAACACTGAAGCTTTCTTT; CDR3 protein: CASSFPGQGNTEAFF
D gene: NA; J gene: TRBJ1-3; clone size: NA; V gene: TRBV12-3/TRBV12-4; CDR3 DNA: TGTGCCAGCAATTTCGGGAGCTCTGGAAACACCATATATTTT; CDR3 protein: CASNFGSSGNTIYF
D gene: NA; J gene: TRBJ2-7; clone size: few; V gene: TRBV11-3; CDR3 DNA: TGTGCCAGCAGCCGGTCAGCAACGGTACCTTCCTACGAGCAGTACTTC; CDR3 protein: CASSRSATVPSYEQYF
D gene: TRBD1; J gene: TRBJ2-5; clone size: NA; V gene: TRBV2; CDR3 DNA: TGTGCCAGCAGTGTCGACAGGGGTCGGGGGACCCAGTACTTC; CDR3 protein: CASSVDRGRGTQYF
D gene: NA; J gene: TRBJ2-6; clone size: NA; V gene: TRBV6-4; CDR3 DNA: TGTGCCACAGCCGGAACAGGTGGGGCCAACGTCCTGACTTTC; CDR3 protein: CATAGTGGANVLTF